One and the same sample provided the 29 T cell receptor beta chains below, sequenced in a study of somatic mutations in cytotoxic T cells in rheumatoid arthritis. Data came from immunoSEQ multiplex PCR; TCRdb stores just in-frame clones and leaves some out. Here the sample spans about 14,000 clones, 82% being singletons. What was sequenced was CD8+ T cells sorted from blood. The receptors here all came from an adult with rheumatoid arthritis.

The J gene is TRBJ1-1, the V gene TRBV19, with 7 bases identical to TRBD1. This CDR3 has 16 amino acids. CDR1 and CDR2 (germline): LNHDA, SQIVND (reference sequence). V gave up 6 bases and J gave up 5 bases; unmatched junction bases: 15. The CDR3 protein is CASRQPDRPTRTEAFF. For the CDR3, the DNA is TGTGCCAGTAGACAGCCGGACAGGCCGACTCGTACTGAAGCTTTCTTT.

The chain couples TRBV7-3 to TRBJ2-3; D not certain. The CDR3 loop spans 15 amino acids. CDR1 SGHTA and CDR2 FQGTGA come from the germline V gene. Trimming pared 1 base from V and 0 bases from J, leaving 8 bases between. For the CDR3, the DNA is TGTGCCAGCAGCTTAAGGGCAGCTAGCACAGATACGCAGTATTTT. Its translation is CASSLRAASTDTQYF.

CDR3 sequence reads: CASSKQGAGQPQHF. CDR3 DNA sequence: TGTGCCAGCAGTAAACAGGGGGCTGGTCAGCCCCAGCATTTT. The chain uses TRBV27 and TRBJ1-5, with 9 nucleotides matching TRBD1. In germline, CDR1 is MNHEY, CDR2 SMNVEV (reference sequence). This CDR3 contains 14 residues. V shed 5 bases, J shed 6 bases, and the junction held 5 bases outside the gene matches.

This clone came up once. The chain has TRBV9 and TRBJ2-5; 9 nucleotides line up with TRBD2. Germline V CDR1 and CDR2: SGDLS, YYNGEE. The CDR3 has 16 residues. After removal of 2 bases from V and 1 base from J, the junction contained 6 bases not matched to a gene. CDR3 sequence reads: CASSVEDSGGQETQYF. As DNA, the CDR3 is TGTGCCAGCAGCGTCGAAGATAGCGGGGGCCAAGAGACCCAGTACTTC.

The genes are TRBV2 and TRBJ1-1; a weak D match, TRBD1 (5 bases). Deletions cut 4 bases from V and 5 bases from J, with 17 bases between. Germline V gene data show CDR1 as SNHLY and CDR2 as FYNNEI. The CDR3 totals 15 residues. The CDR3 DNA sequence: TGTGCCAGCAGTGCATTGGGGCTGTTTGAGACTGAAGCTTTCTTT. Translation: CASSALGLFETEAFF.

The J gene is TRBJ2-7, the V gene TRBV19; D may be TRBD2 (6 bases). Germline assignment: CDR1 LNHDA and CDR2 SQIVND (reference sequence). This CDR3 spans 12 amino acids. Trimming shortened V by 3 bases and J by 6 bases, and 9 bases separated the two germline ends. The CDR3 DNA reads TGTGCCAGTAGTATTCGGGGGTCCGAGCAGTACTTC. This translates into CASSIRGSEQYF.

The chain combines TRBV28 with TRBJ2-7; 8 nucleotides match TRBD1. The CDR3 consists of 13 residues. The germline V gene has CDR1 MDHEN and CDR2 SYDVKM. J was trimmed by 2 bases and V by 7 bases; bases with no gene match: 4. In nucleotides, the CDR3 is TGTGCCAGCACCACGGACAGGGCCTACGAGCAGTACTTC. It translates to CASTTDRAYEQYF.

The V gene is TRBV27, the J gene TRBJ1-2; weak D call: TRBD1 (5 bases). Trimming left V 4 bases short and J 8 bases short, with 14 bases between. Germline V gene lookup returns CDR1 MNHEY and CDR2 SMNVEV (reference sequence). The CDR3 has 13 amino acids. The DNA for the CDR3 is TGTGCCAGCAGTTGGGGCCCTCGATCGGGCTACACCTTC. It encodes CASSWGPRSGYTF.

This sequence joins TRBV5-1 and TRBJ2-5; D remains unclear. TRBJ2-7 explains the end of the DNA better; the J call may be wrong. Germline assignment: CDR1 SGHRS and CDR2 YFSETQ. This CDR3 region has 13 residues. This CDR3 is CASSLTGSYEQYF. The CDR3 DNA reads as TGCGCCAGCAGCTTAACGGGCTCCTACGAGCAGTACTTC.

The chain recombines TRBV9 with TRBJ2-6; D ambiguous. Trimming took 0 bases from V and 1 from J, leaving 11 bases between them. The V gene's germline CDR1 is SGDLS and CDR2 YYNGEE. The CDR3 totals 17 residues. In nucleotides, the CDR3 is TGTGCCAGCAGCGTAGACGGCAGTTTTTCTGGGGCCAACGTCCTGACTTTC. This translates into CASSVDGSFSGANVLTF.

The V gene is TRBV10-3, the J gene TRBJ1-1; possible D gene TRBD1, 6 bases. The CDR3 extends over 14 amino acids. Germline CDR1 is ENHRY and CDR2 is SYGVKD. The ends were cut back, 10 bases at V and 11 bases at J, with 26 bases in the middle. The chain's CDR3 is CATLGGQGKIGAFF. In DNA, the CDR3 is TGTGCCACCCTCGGCGGGCAGGGGAAGATCGGGGCTTTCTTT.

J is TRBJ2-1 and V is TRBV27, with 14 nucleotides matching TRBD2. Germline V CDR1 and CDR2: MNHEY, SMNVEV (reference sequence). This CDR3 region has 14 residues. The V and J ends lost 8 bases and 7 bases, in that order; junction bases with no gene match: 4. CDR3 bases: TGTGCCAGCCGGACTAGCGGGGGGAGGAATGAGCAGTTCTTC. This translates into CASRTSGGRNEQFF.

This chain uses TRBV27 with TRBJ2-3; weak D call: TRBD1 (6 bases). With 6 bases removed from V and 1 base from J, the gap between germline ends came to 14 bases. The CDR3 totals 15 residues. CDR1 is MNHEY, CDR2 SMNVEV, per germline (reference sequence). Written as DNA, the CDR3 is TGTGCCAGCAGCAAAAACAGGGTAGGCACAGATACGCAGTATTTT. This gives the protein CASSKNRVGTDTQYF.

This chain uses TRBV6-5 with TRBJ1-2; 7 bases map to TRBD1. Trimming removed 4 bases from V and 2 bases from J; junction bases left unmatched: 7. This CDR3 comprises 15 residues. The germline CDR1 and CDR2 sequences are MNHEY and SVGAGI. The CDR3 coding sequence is TGTGCCAGCAGTTTGACAGGGAAGTCGAACTATGGCTACACCTTC. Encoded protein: CASSLTGKSNYGYTF.

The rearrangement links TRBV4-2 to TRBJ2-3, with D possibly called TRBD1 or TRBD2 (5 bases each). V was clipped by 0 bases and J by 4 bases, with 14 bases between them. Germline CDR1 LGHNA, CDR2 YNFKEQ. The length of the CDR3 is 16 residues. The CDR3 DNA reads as TGTGCCAGCAGCCAAGAAGGGAAGGGGAGAGCAGATACGCAGTATTTT. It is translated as CASSQEGKGRADTQYF.

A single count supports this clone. Written as DNA, the CDR3 is TGCGCCAGCAGCTTGGAACAACGGGGAGCGGGAGTTGAAGATGAGCAGTTCTTC. Encoded protein: CASSLEQRGAGVEDEQFF. The chain uses TRBV5-1 and TRBJ2-1, with 8 bases matching TRBD2. Germline-derived CDR1 and CDR2 are SGHRS and YFSETQ. Losses at the gene ends were 0 bases for V and 8 bases for J; bases not matched to a gene: 16. There are 18 residues in the CDR3.

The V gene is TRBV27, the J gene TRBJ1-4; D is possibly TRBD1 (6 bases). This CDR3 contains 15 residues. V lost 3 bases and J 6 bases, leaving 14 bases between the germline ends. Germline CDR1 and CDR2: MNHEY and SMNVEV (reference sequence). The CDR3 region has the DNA TGTGCCAGCAGTTTTTTGGGGGCGGGCGATGAAAAACTGTTTTTT. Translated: CASSFLGAGDEKLFF.

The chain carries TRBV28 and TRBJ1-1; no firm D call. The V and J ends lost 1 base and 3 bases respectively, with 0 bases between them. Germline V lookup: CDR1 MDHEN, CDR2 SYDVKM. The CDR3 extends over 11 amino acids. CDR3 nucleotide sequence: TGTGCCAGCAGTTTATACACTGAAGCTTTCTTT. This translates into CASSLYTEAFF.

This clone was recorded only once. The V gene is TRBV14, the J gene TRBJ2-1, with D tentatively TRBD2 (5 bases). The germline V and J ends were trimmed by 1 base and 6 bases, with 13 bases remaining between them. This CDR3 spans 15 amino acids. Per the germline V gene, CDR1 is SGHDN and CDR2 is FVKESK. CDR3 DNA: TGTGCCAGCAGCCAAGCCGGGAAAGTGGGCAATGAGCAGTTCTTC. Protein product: CASSQAGKVGNEQFF.

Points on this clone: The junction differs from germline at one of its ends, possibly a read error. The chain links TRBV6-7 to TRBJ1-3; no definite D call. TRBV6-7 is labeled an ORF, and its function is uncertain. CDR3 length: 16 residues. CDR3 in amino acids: CASRYWLHGSGNTIYF. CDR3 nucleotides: TGTGCCAGCAGGTACTGGCTTCACGGGTCTGGAAACACCATATATTTT.

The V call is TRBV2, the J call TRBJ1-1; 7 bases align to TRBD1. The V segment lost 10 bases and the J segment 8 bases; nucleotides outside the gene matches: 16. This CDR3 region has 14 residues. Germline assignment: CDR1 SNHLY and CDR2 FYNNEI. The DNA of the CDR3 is TGTGCCATTACCATCTTTTATGGGACAGCGGAAGCTTTCTTT. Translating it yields CAITIFYGTAEAFF.

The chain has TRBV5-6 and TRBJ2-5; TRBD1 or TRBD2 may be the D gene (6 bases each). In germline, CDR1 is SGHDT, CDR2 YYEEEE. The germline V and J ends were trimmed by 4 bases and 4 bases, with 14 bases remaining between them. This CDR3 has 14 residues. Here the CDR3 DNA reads TGTGCCAGCAGCCCAACGGGGGCATCAGAGACCCAGTACTTC. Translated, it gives CASSPTGASETQYF.

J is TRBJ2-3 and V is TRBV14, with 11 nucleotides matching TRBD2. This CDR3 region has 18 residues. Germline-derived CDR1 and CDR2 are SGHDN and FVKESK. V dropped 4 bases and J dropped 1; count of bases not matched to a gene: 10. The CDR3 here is CASSLLPWGLAGTDTQYF. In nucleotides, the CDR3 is TGTGCCAGCAGCCTCCTCCCTTGGGGACTAGCGGGCACAGATACGCAGTATTTT.

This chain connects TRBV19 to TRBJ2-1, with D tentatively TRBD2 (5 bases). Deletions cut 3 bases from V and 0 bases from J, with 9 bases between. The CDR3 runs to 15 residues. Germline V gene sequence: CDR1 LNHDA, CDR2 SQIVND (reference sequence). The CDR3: CASSMSGSSYNEQFF. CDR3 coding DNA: TGTGCCAGTAGTATGAGTGGGAGCTCCTACAATGAGCAGTTCTTC.

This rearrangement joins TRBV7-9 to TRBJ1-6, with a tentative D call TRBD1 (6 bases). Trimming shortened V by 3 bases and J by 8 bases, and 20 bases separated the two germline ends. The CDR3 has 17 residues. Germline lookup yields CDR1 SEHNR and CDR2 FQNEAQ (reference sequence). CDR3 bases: TGTGCCAGCAGCTTCCACGAGCTGACAGGAATCTATTCACCCCTCCACTTT. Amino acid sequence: CASSFHELTGIYSPLHF.

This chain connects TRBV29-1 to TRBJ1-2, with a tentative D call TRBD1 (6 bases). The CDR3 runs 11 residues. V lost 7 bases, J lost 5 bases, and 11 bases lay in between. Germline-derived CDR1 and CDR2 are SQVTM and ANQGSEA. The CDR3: CSATDSYGYTF. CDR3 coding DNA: TGCAGCGCAACGGACAGTTATGGCTACACCTTC.

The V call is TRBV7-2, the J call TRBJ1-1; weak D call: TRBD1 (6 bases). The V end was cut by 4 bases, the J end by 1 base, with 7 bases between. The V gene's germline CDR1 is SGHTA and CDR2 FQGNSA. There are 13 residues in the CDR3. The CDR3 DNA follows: TGTGCCAGCAGCTGGGGGGCGAACACTGAAGCTTTCTTT. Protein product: CASSWGANTEAFF.

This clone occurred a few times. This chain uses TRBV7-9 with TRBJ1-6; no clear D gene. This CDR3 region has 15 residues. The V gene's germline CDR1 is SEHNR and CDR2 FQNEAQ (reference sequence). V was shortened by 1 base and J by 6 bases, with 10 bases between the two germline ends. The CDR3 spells CASSLGVGINSPLHF. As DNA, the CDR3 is TGTGCCAGCAGCTTAGGGGTGGGTATTAATTCACCCCTCCACTTT.

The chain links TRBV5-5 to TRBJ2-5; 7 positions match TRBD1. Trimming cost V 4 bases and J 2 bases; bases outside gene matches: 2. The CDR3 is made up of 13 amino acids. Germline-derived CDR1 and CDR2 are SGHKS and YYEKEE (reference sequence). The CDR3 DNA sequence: TGTGCCAGCAGCCAGGGACAGCAAGAGACCCAGTACTTC. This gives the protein CASSQGQQETQYF. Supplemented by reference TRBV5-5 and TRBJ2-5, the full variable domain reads DAGVTQSPTHLIKTRGQQVTLRCSPISGHKSVSWYQQVLGQGPQFIFQYYEKEERGRGNFPDRFSARQFPNYSSELNVNALLLGDSALYLCASSQGQQETQYFGPGTRLLVL.